The TCR beta chain under discussion was sequenced for a study of regulatory T cells in long-lasting Graves disease. To note about this clonotype: Just one base apart from a much larger clone, this may be a read error.

As to time point: newly diagnosed GD, antithyroid drugs for less than 3 months. PBMCs provided the RNA from which the TCR library was made. Patients came from an endocrinology department in Xi'an, China. The peripheral blood volume drawn was approximately 9.5 milliliters, and it was collected into EDTA tubes. The TCR beta library used iRepertoire HTBI primers with Arm-PCR amplification of CDR3. MiXCR, run by TCRdb on the multiplex PCR reads, gives a single entry per CDR3 protein. Among a few hundred thousand distinct CDR3 sequences, approximately 20% were seen once, and the ten largest hold less than 15%. The same sample was also studied in work on T cells in Graves' hyperthyroidism and ophthalmopathy. That paper states: HTBI primers drove first-round RT-PCR of the TCR CDR3. Blood shared most expanded thyroid clonotypes above 0.001.

The receptor comes from a woman aged 25 to 39 with Graves disease. The sequencing here drew on peripheral blood mononuclear cells (PBMCs), taken at new diagnosis, from a patient treated with antithyroid drugs.

CDR3 DNA sequence: TGTGCCAGCAGCTGGGGGCGGGACAGGGGTACTAACTATGGCCACACCTTC. It codes for CASSWGRDRGTNYGHTF. V usage is TRBV7-2 and J usage is TRBJ1-2; the match to TRBD1 covers 10 bases. Germline V CDR1 and CDR2: SGHTA, FQGNSA. The CDR3 spans 17 residues. The whole variable domain, filled in from reference TRBV7-2 and TRBJ1-2, reads GAGVSQSPSNKVTEKGKDVELRCDPISGHTALYWYRQSLGQGLEFLIYFQGNSAPDKSGLPSDRFSAERTGGSVSTLTIQRTQQEDSAVYLCASSWGRDRGTNYGHTFGSGTRLTVV.